Each of the 9 T cell receptor beta chains below was sequenced from the same sample in a study of monozygotic twins with inflammatory bowel disease. From its re-call of the 5' RACE reads, TCRdb lists each CDR3 protein once, without DNA. The specimen's table records more than 350,000 distinct CDR3 sequences. Sequencing used blood. Every receptor here comes from a human donor with ulcerative colitis or Crohn's disease, or a healthy co-twin of an affected twin (not recorded which).

The V and J genes are TRBV6-2 or TRBV6-3 and TRBJ2-1; TCRdb designates TRBD2, a call that cannot be tested without DNA. Germline V lookup: CDR1 MNHEY, CDR2 SVGEGT. The CDR3 consists of 16 residues. The CDR3 sequence: CASSGTSGRGFNEQFF.

The chain uses TRBV29-1 and TRBJ1-1; TCRdb outputs TRBD1, but without DNA this stays unchecked. Germline V CDR1 and CDR2: SQVTM, ANQGSEA. CDR3 size: 12 residues. CDR3 sequence: CSVGQVDTEAFF. Based on the CDR3 plus reference TRBV29-1 and TRBJ1-1, the full variable domain is SAVISQKPSRDICQRGTSLTIQCQVDSQVTMMFWYRQQPGQSLTLIATANQGSEATYESGFVIDKFPISRPNLTFSTLTVSNMSPEDSSIYLCSVGQVDTEAFFGQGTRLTVV.

The V call is TRBV7-2, the J call TRBJ1-1; TCRdb calls TRBD1, which cannot be checked without DNA. This CDR3 is built from 14 residues. Germline assignment: CDR1 SGHTA and CDR2 FQGNSA. The CDR3 reads CASSFGQLGTEAFF.

The chain has TRBV6-1 and TRBJ1-4; the D gene TCRdb calls, TRBD1, cannot be checked with no DNA. The germline gives CDR1 MNHNS, CDR2 SASEGT. CDR3 size: 14 residues. CDR3 amino acids: CASRPGQPNEKLFF.

CDR3 loop: CASSLQGMGGGVSHEQFF. This chain uses TRBV11-2 with TRBJ2-1; checking the TCRdb D call of TRBD2 is not possible without DNA. The CDR3 consists of 18 residues. CDR1 and CDR2 (germline): SGHAT, FQNNGV.

This chain uses TRBV10-3 with TRBJ2-6. The germline CDR1 and CDR2 sequences are ENHRY and SYGVKD. CDR3 size: 16 residues. The CDR3 reads CAISEGRLSGANVLTF.

The rearrangement links TRBV6-6 to TRBJ1-4; the TCRdb call, TRBD1, lacks DNA for checking. The germline V gene encodes CDR1 MNHNY and CDR2 SVGAGI (reference sequence). The CDR3 sequence is 14 residues long. This CDR3 is CASSYGGVNEKLFF.

The J gene is TRBJ2-7, the V gene TRBV25-1. The CDR3 is 12 residues long. CDR1 and CDR2 from the germline V gene are MGHDK and SYGVNS. The CDR3 loop reads CASSAFGYEQYF.

The V and J genes are TRBV6-5 and TRBJ2-7; TCRdb outputs TRBD1, but without DNA this stays unchecked. This CDR3 is 13 amino acids long. Germline V lookup: CDR1 MNHEY, CDR2 SVGAGI. CDR3 loop: CASGLSGAYEQYF.